The rows below give T cell receptor beta chains drawn from one sample of a study of shared clonotypes between healthy human individuals. Some clones are missing from TCRdb's copy, which holds only in-frame ones; the method was immunoSEQ multiplex PCR. The data hold roughly 2.1 million clones, with just over 90% observed a single time. The sample consisted of naive CD8+ T cells from PBMCs. Receptors originate from a man aged 18-30 years in good health. Some clones in this sample may be carry-over from other donors' samples. CDR3s include the opening cysteine and the closing phenylalanine or tryptophan. A D gene is named only where the DNA matches it firmly. A clone size is listed for some rows: how often the clone was seen (once, few, many), or a class if it is expanded.

length: 13
J: TRBJ2-7
V: TRBV10-2
D: .
size: .
DNA: TGCGCCATCCTAAACGGGGACTCCTACGAGCAGTACTTC
CDR3: CAILNGDSYEQYF

length: 17
J: TRBJ2-7
V: TRBV4-3
D: .
size: .
DNA: TGCGCCAGCAGCCAAGTTCTTTTCGGCCTAACTGGGGACGAGCAGTACTTC
CDR3: CASSQVLFGLTGDEQYF

length: 18
J: TRBJ2-1
V: TRBV27
D: TRBD2
size: once
DNA: TGTGCCAGCAGTTTATATGCCGTAGCGGGAGGGCCTGGTGGTGAGCAGTTCTTC
CDR3: CASSLYAVAGGPGGEQFF

length: 14
J: TRBJ2-7
V: TRBV4-1
D: .
size: .
DNA: TGCGCCAGCAGCCAAGTTGCAGGGGCGGACGAGCAGTACTTC
CDR3: CASSQVAGADEQYF

length: 19
J: TRBJ2-1
V: TRBV14
D: TRBD2
size: once
DNA: TGTGCCAGCAGCCAAGGGCGTCTAGCGGGAGTAAGTGAGGACAATGAGCAGTTCTTC
CDR3: CASSQGRLAGVSEDNEQFF

length: 16
J: TRBJ2-7
V: TRBV4-1
D: TRBD2
size: .
DNA: TGCGCCAGCAGCCAAAGAGGGAGCGGGAGCTTGTACGAGCAGTACTTC
CDR3: CASSQRGSGSLYEQYF

length: 13
J: TRBJ2-7
V: TRBV11-2
D: .
size: .
DNA: TGTGCCACCTCCCCCGGCAGGGACTACGAGCAGTACTTC
CDR3: CATSPGRDYEQYF

length: 14
J: TRBJ2-5
V: TRBV27
D: TRBD2
size: .
DNA: TGTGCCAGCAGTCCCGGCCGGGGGGTTGAGACCCAGTACTTC
CDR3: CASSPGRGVETQYF

length: 12
J: TRBJ1-1
V: TRBV13
D: .
size: once
DNA: TGTGCCAGCAGCTTTGGCGCCACTGAAGCTTTCTTT
CDR3: CASSFGATEAFF

length: 13
J: TRBJ1-3
V: TRBV19
D: .
size: .
DNA: TGTGCCACCCTCCCCCCCACAGGGAACACCATATATTTT
CDR3: CATLPPTGNTIYF

length: 13
J: TRBJ2-7
V: TRBV5-1
D: .
size: .
DNA: TGCGCCAGCAGCTTGTCTGGAGGTTACGAGCAGTACTTC
CDR3: CASSLSGGYEQYF

length: 15
J: TRBJ2-5
V: TRBV28
D: .
size: .
DNA: TGTGCCAGCAGTTACCAGGGCCGCTTCGAGTTCCCCCAGTACTTC
CDR3: CASSYQGRFEFPQYF

length: 16
J: TRBJ2-7
V: TRBV11-2
D: .
size: once
DNA: TGTGCCAGCAGCTTAGAAAGGTCAGGGGAGGGCTACGAGCAGTACTTC
CDR3: CASSLERSGEGYEQYF

length: 11
J: TRBJ1-2
V: TRBV6-6
D: .
size: .
DNA: TGTGCCAGCAGTTACTCGGATCGCTACACCTTC
CDR3: CASSYSDRYTF

length: 13
J: TRBJ1-2
V: TRBV27
D: TRBD1
size: once
DNA: TGTGCCAGCAGTGACAGGGGCGACTATGGCTACACCTTC
CDR3: CASSDRGDYGYTF

length: 18
J: TRBJ2-7
V: TRBV27
D: TRBD2
size: .
DNA: TGTGCCAGCAGTCCTCGGACTAGCGGGAGGGCCCCGGGGACCGAGCAGTACTTC
CDR3: CASSPRTSGRAPGTEQYF

length: 13
J: TRBJ2-3
V: TRBV7-2
D: TRBD2
size: once
DNA: TGTGCCAGCAGCTGGACTAGCCCAGATACGCAGTATTTT
CDR3: CASSWTSPDTQYF